One sample yielded the 10 T cell receptor beta chains listed below, sequenced in a study of graft-versus-host responses after intestinal transplantation. Some clones are missing from TCRdb's copy, which holds only in-frame ones; the method was immunoSEQ multiplex PCR. The sample consists of more than 80,000 clones, about 89% of them appearing once. Their antigens remain unidentified. Material: unstimulated CD4+ T cells sorted from spleen or lymph node cells, obtained before intestinal transplant. The receptors derive from a human donor who received an intestinal transplant.

The V gene is TRBV15, the J gene TRBJ2-2, with TRBD2 matching over 9 bases. From germline, CDR1 is LNHNV and CDR2 YYDKDF (reference sequence). After removal of 5 bases from V and 6 bases from J, the junction contained 1 base not matched to a gene. CDR3 size: 13 residues. In DNA, the CDR3 is TGTGCCACCAGCCGCGGGGGGGCCGGGGAGCTGTTTTTT. As protein: CATSRGGAGELFF.

The genes are TRBV6-1 and TRBJ1-6; TRBD1 aligns across 8 bases. CDR1 MNHNS and CDR2 SASEGT come from the germline V gene. V was clipped by 4 bases and J by 10 bases; unmatched bases: 9. The CDR3 sequence is 15 residues long. CDR3 region: CASSVGGQGWSPLHF. The CDR3 DNA reads as TGTGCCAGCAGTGTTGGAGGACAGGGATGGTCACCCCTCCACTTT.

The V gene is TRBV6-6, the J gene TRBJ1-3; TRBD1 matches 7 bases. CDR3 length: 15 residues. Germline-derived CDR1 and CDR2 are MNHNY and SVGAGI (reference sequence). The V segment lost 6 bases and the J segment 3 bases; nucleotides outside the gene matches: 8. CDR3 in DNA: TGTGCCAGCAGAGCAGGGACAGCGAGTGGAAACACCATATATTTT. This translates into CASRAGTASGNTIYF.

This clone was seen a single time. This chain joins TRBV5-1 and TRBJ2-5, with D hard to call. CDR1 and CDR2 (germline): SGHRS, YFSETQ. CDR3 length: 14 residues. V lost 0 bases, J lost 2 bases, and 8 bases lay in between. The CDR3 protein is CASSLAAQQETQYF. The CDR3 coding sequence is TGCGCCAGCAGCTTGGCCGCTCAGCAAGAGACCCAGTACTTC. Full variable domain (outside the CDR3, taken from reference TRBV5-1 and TRBJ2-5): KAGVTQTPRYLIKTRGQQVTLSCSPISGHRSVSWYQQTPGQGLQFLFEYFSETQRNKGNFPGRFSGRQFSNSRSEMNVSTLELGDSALYLCASSLAAQQETQYFGPGTRLLVL.

The chain couples TRBV28 to TRBJ1-5; TRBD1 might be the D (5 bases). Germline-derived CDR1 and CDR2 are MDHEN and SYDVKM. The V end was cut by 8 bases, the J end by 0 bases, with 8 bases between. CDR3 length: 13 amino acids. DNA of the CDR3: TGTGCCAGCGGCGACAGTAGCAATCAGCCCCAGCATTTT. Translating it yields CASGDSSNQPQHF.

The chain uses TRBV2 and TRBJ1-5; no clear D gene. Trimming took off 4 bases at V and 0 bases at J, with 16 bases between the two ends. Per germline, CDR1 SNHLY and CDR2 FYNNEI. This CDR3 region has 17 residues. DNA for the CDR3: TGTGCCAGCAGTGTGGCCTCAGGTTTCTATAGCAATCAGCCCCAGCATTTT. This sequence encodes CASSVASGFYSNQPQHF.

The chain has TRBV18 and TRBJ2-2; 9 nucleotides agree with TRBD1. Germline V gene data show CDR1 as KGHSH and CDR2 as LQKENI. This CDR3 is built from 17 residues. The J segment lost 5 bases and the V segment lost 4 bases, leaving 11 bases of the junction unmatched. CDR3 nucleotide sequence: TGTGCCAGCTCACGCCGGGACAGGGTGCAGATAACCGGGGAGCTGTTTTTT. Protein sequence: CASSRRDRVQITGELFF.

The chain couples TRBV29-1 to TRBJ1-1; D remains ambiguous. With 3 bases removed from V and 0 bases from J, the gap between germline ends came to 8 bases. Germline V gene lookup returns CDR1 SQVTM and CDR2 ANQGSEA. CDR3 length equals 13 residues. CDR3 nucleotide sequence: TGCAGCGTTGAGAGGCCCGTGAACACTGAAGCTTTCTTT. Amino acid sequence: CSVERPVNTEAFF.

The chain has TRBV5-6 and TRBJ2-1, with 14 bases fitting TRBD2. V shed 0 bases, J shed 4 bases, and the junction held 6 bases outside the gene matches. There are 18 residues in the CDR3. CDR1 and CDR2 (germline): SGHDT, YYEEEE. As DNA, the CDR3 is TGTGCCAGCAGCTTGGGACTAGCGGGAGGGTGGGGTTACAATGAGCAGTTCTTC. Translation: CASSLGLAGGWGYNEQFF.

This chain connects TRBV18 to TRBJ1-4; 9 nucleotides line up with TRBD1. The CDR3 length is 17 residues. The V and J ends lost 3 bases and 8 bases, in that order; junction bases with no gene match: 13. Germline-derived CDR1 and CDR2 are KGHSH and LQKENI. Written as DNA, the CDR3 is TGTGCCAGCTCACCCTTACCTACCGGGACAGGGACCGAAAAACTGTTTTTT. Protein product: CASSPLPTGTGTEKLFF.